The rows below give T cell receptor beta chains drawn from one sample of a study of cytomegalovirus exposure and HLA in healthy donors. Repertoires were generated with immunoSEQ multiplex PCR, while TCRdb's copy carries only in-frame clones and drops some. The table records around 260,000 clones, about nine tenths of them present only once. The sample comprised PBMCs. These receptors all stem from a woman in her 30s in good health and CMV-seronegative. Both conserved end residues are part of each CDR3. A D gene is named only where the DNA matches it firmly. Where a row states a size, it is once, few, many or the class of an expanded clone; other rows omit it.

>TRBJ1-2|.|TRBV29-1|.
CSVDYHEGSGYTF
TGCAGCGTTGACTACCACGAGGGGTCTGGCTACACCTTC
>TRBJ1-2|.|TRBV2|.
CASMTLRQVGGYTF
TGTGCCAGCATGACCCTTAGACAGGTCGGAGGCTACACCTTC
>TRBJ2-5|.|TRBV7-7|TRBD2
CASSSGPGLQETQYF
TGTGCCAGCAGCTCTGGTCCGGGACTACAAGAGACCCAGTACTTC
>TRBJ2-1|.|TRBV2|TRBD2
CASSTLLVGSGVHNEQFF
TGTGCCAGCAGTACCCTCCTTGTGGGTAGCGGGGTCCACAATGAGCAGTTCTTC
>TRBJ2-1|.|TRBV11-2|TRBD2
CASSFGLAGGVEQFF
TGTGCCAGCAGCTTCGGACTAGCGGGAGGGGTTGAGCAGTTCTTC
>TRBJ2-5|.|TRBV10-2|.
CASSLFLGGDKETQYF
TGCGCCAGCAGCCTATTCTTAGGGGGGGACAAAGAGACCCAGTACTTC
>TRBJ2-2|.|TRBV7-3|.
CASSLRNTGELFF
TGTGCCAGCAGCTTGCGAAACACCGGGGAGCTGTTTTTT
>TRBJ2-5|.|TRBV30|TRBD1
CAWGGTGQETQYF
TGTGCCTGGGGCGGGACAGGGCAAGAGACCCAGTACTTC
>TRBJ2-2|once|TRBV7-9|.
CASSPPGASTGELFF
TGTGCCAGCAGCCCGCCCGGGGCTAGCACCGGGGAGCTGTTTTTT
>TRBJ2-2|.|TRBV11-2|.
CASSLVRETGELFF
TGTGCCAGCAGCTTAGTAAGGGAAACCGGGGAGCTGTTTTTT
>TRBJ2-7|.|TRBV27|.
CASSPSRGILQGGYEQYF
TGTGCCAGCAGCCCAAGTAGAGGGATACTTCAGGGTGGCTACGAGCAGTACTTC
>TRBJ2-7|.|TRBV7-9|TRBD1
CASSPGQGEAYEQYF
TGTGCCAGCAGCCCGGGACAGGGGGAAGCCTACGAGCAGTACTTC
>TRBJ2-3|.|TRBV7-2|TRBD2
CASNGGGPQNTQYF
TGTGCCAGCAATGGGGGAGGGCCGCAGAATACGCAGTATTTT
>TRBJ2-7|.|TRBV7-3|TRBD1
CASSVTGTAAYEQYF
TGTGCCAGCAGCGTTACCGGGACAGCGGCCTACGAGCAGTACTTC
>TRBJ2-1|.|TRBV2|TRBD2
CATLAPSGRTPYNEQFF
TGTGCCACCCTAGCTCCTAGCGGGAGGACCCCCTACAATGAGCAGTTCTTC
>TRBJ2-5|.|TRBV28|.
CASSFFRRAVQETQYF
TGTGCCAGCAGTTTTTTCAGAAGAGCGGTTCAAGAGACCCAGTACTTC
>TRBJ1-3|.|TRBV27|.
CASSANPWHSGNTIYF
TGTGCCAGCAGTGCTAACCCTTGGCACTCTGGAAACACCATATATTTT
>TRBJ2-3|.|TRBV7-9|TRBD2
CASSLGLGLDTQYF
TGTGCCAGCAGCTTGGGACTAGGGCTCGATACGCAGTATTTT
>TRBJ2-2|.|TRBV27|TRBD2
CASSLWGSGRWRTGELFF
TGTGCCAGCAGTTTATGGGGTAGCGGGAGGTGGCGCACCGGGGAGCTGTTTTTT
>TRBJ1-5|.|TRBV9|TRBD1
CASGPGTGARPQHF
TGTGCCAGTGGGCCGGGGACAGGGGCGAGGCCCCAGCATTTT
>TRBJ2-1|.|TRBV27|TRBD1
CASSLGTGSNEQFF
TGTGCCAGCAGTTTAGGGACAGGGAGTAATGAGCAGTTCTTC
>TRBJ1-1|.|TRBV9|.
CASSAGTRNTEAFF
TGTGCCAGCAGCGCCGGGACAAGGAACACTGAAGCTTTCTTT
>TRBJ2-2|.|TRBV6-5|TRBD1
CASSLDRGQDGELFF
TGTGCCAGCAGCTTGGACAGGGGGCAGGACGGGGAGCTGTTTTTT
>TRBJ2-7|few|TRBV11-2|.
CASSGGYEQYF
TGTGCCAGCAGCGGGGGCTACGAGCAGTACTTC
>TRBJ1-5|.|TRBV15|TRBD1
CATSQDRGSNQPQHF
TGTGCCACCAGCCAGGACAGGGGAAGCAATCAGCCCCAGCATTTT
>TRBJ2-7|.|TRBV28|TRBD2
CASSLSASGGLYEQYF
TGTGCCAGCAGTTTATCGGCTAGCGGAGGACTCTACGAGCAGTACTTC
>TRBJ1-5|.|TRBV2|TRBD1
CASSDTYRRQGAQPQHF
TGTGCCAGCAGTGATACCTACAGGAGACAGGGCGCGCAGCCCCAGCATTTT
>TRBJ2-2|.|TRBV7-3|.
CASRQVPNTGELFF
TGTGCCAGCCGACAGGTTCCGAACACCGGGGAGCTGTTTTTT
>TRBJ2-1|.|TRBV6-5|.
CASSAGLSEQFF
TGTGCCAGCAGTGCTGGGTTAAGTGAGCAGTTCTTC
>TRBJ1-5|.|TRBV5-6|.
CASSLKGQGDAQPQHF
TGTGCCAGCAGCTTGAAAGGTCAGGGAGATGCTCAGCCCCAGCATTTT
>TRBJ2-1|.|TRBV5-1|TRBD2
CASIREVAGEIQSDEQFF
TGCGCCAGCATCCGGGAAGTAGCGGGGGAGATTCAAAGCGATGAGCAGTTCTTC
>TRBJ1-3|once|TRBV29-1|.
CSVESGSGNTIYF
TGCAGCGTTGAGTCGGGGAGTGGAAACACCATATATTTT
>TRBJ2-7|.|TRBV27|.
CASSLRGTGAEQYF
TGTGCCAGCAGTTTACGGGGCACCGGCGCTGAGCAGTACTTC
>TRBJ2-5|.|TRBV18|.
CASSQVDRETQYF
TGTGCCAGCTCACAAGTCGATCGAGAGACCCAGTACTTC
>TRBJ2-1|.|TRBV6-5|.
CASSYGVNEQFF
TGTGCCAGCAGTTACGGGGTAAACGAGCAGTTCTTC
>TRBJ2-7|.|TRBV10-2|.
CASSELIGYEQYF
TGCGCCAGCAGTGAATTGATCGGGTACGAGCAGTACTTC
>TRBJ2-3|.|TRBV4-3|.
CASSQDPNTDTQYF
TGCGCCAGCAGCCAAGACCCTAACACAGATACGCAGTATTTT
>TRBJ1-2|.|TRBV6-1|TRBD1
CASSEGQGAGYTF
TGTGCCAGCAGTGAGGGACAGGGTGCTGGCTACACCTTC
>TRBJ2-7|.|TRBV28|.
CASKATLGASYEQYF
TGTGCCAGCAAGGCTACCCTAGGGGCCTCCTACGAGCAGTACTTC
>TRBJ2-5|.|TRBV18|.
CASSPQRGETQYF
TGTGCCAGCTCACCACAAAGAGGAGAGACCCAGTACTTC
>TRBJ2-7|.|TRBV27|.
CASSPRTSGEQYF
TGTGCCAGCAGTCCCCGGACATCTGGCGAGCAGTACTTC